This record concerns one TCR beta chain sequence. The antigen remains undetermined. The record originates from a study of CD8+ T cells in alopecia areata. Study results and limitations: Tofacitinib significantly reduced both scalp clonality and expanded CD8+ clones among the top 100. Scalp data also include sequences from resident alphabeta T cells of normal skin.

Treatment here: oral pan-JAK inhibitor, 5-10 mg twice daily. The germline gives CDR1 LNHDA, CDR2 SQIVND (reference sequence). The CDR3 has 15 amino acids. The ends lost 4 bases at V and 6 bases at J; junction bases unmatched: 9. Extracted from the samples, RNA was reverse transcribed into cDNA to serve as the sequencing template. Profiled with immunoSEQ multiplex PCR; TCRdb holds only in-frame clones, not every one. The sample lists roughly 190,000 clones; more than 55% were seen once. The chain links TRBV19 to TRBJ2-1, with TRBD1 matching over 7 bases. The source of this sequence is a human donor with alopecia areata. The specimen was CD4+ T cells sorted from blood, collected at week 4, from a patient treated with tofacitinib. CDR3 nucleotide sequence: TGTGCCAGTAGTAACGTACAGGGGTCCGGCAATGAGCAGTTCTTC. Amino acids: CASSNVQGSGNEQFF. The whole variable domain, remainder taken from reference TRBV19 and TRBJ2-1, is DGGITQSPKYLFRKEGQNVTLSCEQNLNHDAMYWYRQDPGQGLRLIYYSQIVNDFQKGDIAEGYSVSREKKESFPLTVTSAQKNPTAFYLCASSNVQGSGNEQFFGPGTRLTVL.